The sequence of this T cell receptor beta chain was determined in a study of persistence of HIV-infected CD4 T cells (dated by TCRdb to about 2020). In terms of the full investigation: The study isolated CMV- and HIV-1 Gag-responding CD4+ T cells from ART-treated individuals to examine antigen-driven clonal expansion of HIV-1-infected cells. For the TCR cluster analysis across participants, about 8 participants were included for CMV and about seven participants for Gag. Peripheral blood samples of up to 180 mL were taken at multiple time points, with the exception of a couple of participants who underwent leukapheresis at a single time point. TCRbeta sequencing assessed the clonality of all cells in each sorted population, while proviral sequencing assessed the clonality of infected cells. The median time participants had been on suppressive ART was over seven years. General study outcomes and caveats: Significantly lower TCRbeta richness was observed in CMV- and Gag-responding cells than in anti-CD3/anti-CD28-responding cells, and higher oligoclonality was observed in CMV-responding cells than in CD3/CD28-stimulated and Gag-responding cells. Antigen-responding cells were enriched for degenerate expanded CDR3beta sequences, which suggests convergent selection of CD4+ responses to CMV and Gag. Restriction of bulk TCR analyses to the rare CMV-responding cells that actually carried HIV-1 proviruses was not possible. Only a small number of individuals took part in the study, and only a limited range of antigens was tested. A correlation was observed between TCR oligoclonality and proviral oligoclonality within the same sorted populations.

A remark on this clone: Its antigen specificity is not known. Base qualities were left out, and no much larger clone turns up one base away.

TCRbeta repertoires were sequenced from genomic DNA with the immunoSEQ hsTCRB assay version 4 in survey mode. For TCRbeta sequencing, genomic DNA was diluted to around 10 ng/uL, with up to 1 ug used per sample. On the study's bioinformatics: TCRbeta data analysis was done in ImmunoSeq Analyzer 3.0, and diversity was calculated on productive nucleotide rearrangements. The improved Chao index was used to estimate lower-bound TCR diversity, and the Gini coefficient was used to estimate clonality using the Immunarch R package. When different nucleotide rearrangements encoded the same CDR3beta amino acid sequence, each rearrangement was treated as a distinct clonotype. Differential abundance analysis found TCRbeta sequences that were significantly enriched in antigen-responding cells compared with anti-CD3/anti-CD28-activated cells. Using predicted peptide-MHC specificity as the basis, GLIPH2 grouped TCRs into clusters, both for each participant individually and for the merged data sets that combined participants. As stored in TCRdb, this immuneACCESS dataset retains in-frame rearrangements with V and J assigned. A fraction of the clones does not appear; measured against another copy, unresolved V genes explain less than half of the discrepancy, and the remainder lacks a known reason. For V, J and clone size, that table is used; D and trimming come from the DNA. The sample contains over 25,000 clones, roughly 80% of them found a single time. The top ten hold about 0.9% of the sample.

For CDR1 and CDR2, the germline V gene lists KGHSH and LQKENI. The germline V end is reduced by 6 bases and the J end by 3 bases; junction bases left unmatched: 5. The cysteine opens and the phenylalanine closes a CDR3 of 15 amino acids. Only the CDR3 portion is preserved as DNA: 45 bases, with reading frame beginning at the first base. In the paper's terms, the treatment or condition label means: suppressive antiretroviral therapy. Lysates of CMV-infected fibroblasts were used at approximately 10 ug/mL for cell stimulation. Memory CD4+ T cells that did not respond, being CD40L-negative, CD69-negative and CD45RO-high, were sorted as memory populations depleted of antigen-responding cells. HIV-1-infected adults in whom suppressive ART had been started during chronic infection were enrolled as participants. Plasma HIV-1 RNA had been undetectable (below 50 copies/mL) in participants for at least 4 years. To be included, a participant needed positive CMV serology and a CD4+ T cell count above 400 cells/uL. Before stimulation, PBMCs were isolated using density centrifugation and then depleted of CD8+ T cells. For about 17 hours, the CD8-depleted PBMCs were stimulated with anti-CD28/CD49d costimulation, a CD40-blocking antibody, and enfuvirtide to prevent new infections. Sorting was done on either a Beckman Coulter MoFlo Legacy or an XDP sorter, and propidium iodide was used to exclude dead cells. Genomic DNA was extracted with the QIAamp DNA Mini Kit for samples above one million cells, otherwise with the Quick-DNA Microprep Kit.

The specimen was CD4+ T cells sorted from PBMCs after approximately 19-hour stimulation, collected from a patient who received antiretroviral therapy. The cell subset or site label on this specimen signifies: CD40L-CD69- CD45RO-high memory CD4 T cells not responding to CMV lysate. Recombination connected TRBV18 to TRBJ1-5, with 10 junctional bases fitting TRBD1. The TCR sequence derives from an adult man with HIV who was CMV-seropositive. CDR3 loop: CASSLGTGVNQPQHF. The nucleotides are TGTGCCAGCTCCCTCGGGACAGGGGTCAATCAGCCCCAGCATTTT.